Listed below are T cell receptor beta chains from one sample, sequenced in a study of graft-versus-host responses after intestinal transplantation. Method: immunoSEQ multiplex PCR; TCRdb's copy keeps in-frame clones and lacks some. In the table there are tens of thousands of clones, less than 95% of which are singletons. Antigen specificity for these receptors is unknown. Material: unstimulated CD8+ T cells sorted from spleen or lymph node cells, obtained before transplant. These receptors all come from a human donor who was the organ donor for an intestinal transplant. Both conserved end residues are part of each CDR3. The order of the fields is clone size, J gene, D gene, V gene, CDR3 protein, CDR3 DNA. D genes are given only for firm matches. Not all rows give a size; the values are once, few, many and, for expanded clones, a class.

-	TRBJ1-2	-	TRBV19	CASSATTNYGYTF	TGTGCCAGTAGTGCGACGACGAACTATGGCTACACCTTC
-	TRBJ2-7	TRBD2	TRBV2	CASSTGTSGAYEQYF	TGTGCCAGCAGTACCGGGACTAGCGGGGCCTACGAGCAGTACTTC
-	TRBJ1-4	-	TRBV6-1	CASSGSDLTNEKLFF	TGTGCCAGCAGTGGATCGGACCTAACTAATGAAAAACTGTTTTTT
-	TRBJ2-3	TRBD2	TRBV6-6	CASSSSGRRELDTQYF	TGTGCCAGCAGTTCTAGCGGGAGGAGGGAATTGGATACGCAGTATTTT
once	TRBJ2-7	-	TRBV19	CASSLAIASYEQYF	TGTGCCAGTAGCCTCGCAATTGCCTCCTACGAGCAGTACTTC
-	TRBJ2-2	-	TRBV27	CASSFSGGANTGELFF	TGTGCCAGCAGTTTCTCTGGGGGCGCGAACACCGGGGAGCTGTTTTTT
-	TRBJ1-2	-	TRBV9	CASSVATANYGYTF	TGTGCCAGCAGCGTAGCTACAGCGAACTATGGCTACACCTTC
-	TRBJ1-1	TRBD1	TRBV5-1	CASSSTKPGTELLF	TGCGCCAGCAGCTCGACAAAACCCGGGACAGAGCTCCTTTTT
once	TRBJ1-2	TRBD1	TRBV19	CASSIDRGQGYGYTF	TGTGCCAGTAGTATCGACAGGGGACAAGGGTATGGCTACACCTTC
-	TRBJ2-7	-	TRBV11-2	CASSLTGGLDEQYF	TGTGCCAGCAGCTTAACGGGGGGCCTCGACGAGCAGTACTTC
few	TRBJ2-5	-	TRBV9	CASSVGTPETQYF	TGTGCCAGCAGCGTAGGGACACCAGAGACCCAGTACTTC
-	TRBJ2-1	-	TRBV19	CASSRGTDEQFF	TGTGCCAGTAGTCGCGGGACGGATGAGCAGTTCTTC
-	TRBJ2-3	-	TRBV10-2	CATTPPSTDTQYF	TGCGCCACCACCCCCCCTAGCACAGATACGCAGTATTTT
few	TRBJ1-4	-	TRBV19	CASSFETPDEKLFF	TGTGCCAGTAGTTTTGAAACCCCGGATGAAAAACTGTTTTTT
-	TRBJ2-2	TRBD2	TRBV5-5	CASSSPSGSAGELFF	TGTGCCAGCAGCTCTCCTAGCGGGAGCGCCGGGGAGCTGTTTTTT
-	TRBJ1-1	-	TRBV4-1	CASSLPRDRRKAFF	TGCGCCAGCAGCCTCCCCCGAGATCGAAGGAAAGCTTTCTTT
-	TRBJ2-1	TRBD1	TRBV2	CASRRTNPGQGLKVSYNEQFF	TGTGCCAGCAGGCGCACCAATCCGGGACAGGGATTAAAAGTGTCCTACAATGAGCAGTTCTTC
-	TRBJ2-2	-	TRBV5-1	CASSLVGVTGELFF	TGCGCCAGCAGCTTGGTAGGGGTCACCGGGGAGCTGTTTTTT
once	TRBJ1-2	-	TRBV6-6	CASSAGTGLGYTF	TGTGCCAGCAGCGCCGGGACTGGGCTGGGCTACACCTTC
-	TRBJ1-1	-	TRBV6-5	CASSERANTEAFF	TGTGCCAGCAGTGAACGCGCGAACACTGAAGCTTTCTTT
-	TRBJ1-6	-	TRBV4-1	CASSQAGRSDSPLHF	TGCGCCAGCAGCCAAGCGGGCAGGTCCGATTCACCCCTCCACTTT
-	TRBJ2-7	-	TRBV6-5	CASSEHRGNEQYF	TGTGCCAGCAGTGAACATCGCGGGAACGAGCAGTACTTC
-	TRBJ2-1	TRBD1	TRBV2	CARNRDRDNNEQFF	TGTGCCAGGAATCGGGACAGGGATAACAATGAGCAGTTCTTC